The clone carrying this TCR beta chain was seen only a few times. Its antigen is unknown. These data belong to a study of T cells in Graves' hyperthyroidism and ophthalmopathy. General study points: Most thyroid clonotypes expanded above 0.001 appeared in blood too.

Per germline, CDR1 SGHTA and CDR2 FQGNSA. Trimming cost V 2 bases and J 2 bases; bases outside gene matches: 8. The CDR3 contains 18 residues. The CDR3 regions of TCR beta were amplified from RNA transcripts. The HTBI set primed first-round TCR CDR3 RT-PCR. TCRdb processed the multiplex PCR reads anew with MiXCR; each CDR3 protein has one entry. The sample has about 570,000 distinct CDR3 sequences; around 45% are singletons. The specimen was peripheral blood or thyroid tissue (not recorded which). The rearrangement links TRBV7-2 to TRBJ2-3; TRBD2 aligns across 12 bases. The TCR originated in an adult woman with Graves' disease, either hyperthyroidism or ophthalmopathy (not recorded which). The CDR3 bases are TGTGCCAGCAGCTTACTAGCGGGAGGGCCGTCCAACACAGATACGCAGTATTTT. Protein product: CASSLLAGGPSNTDTQYF.